This record looks at one T cell receptor (beta chain) sequence and its context. What it recognizes is unknown. Unique molecular identifiers were affixed to discrete cDNA molecules within the library. One entry per CDR3 protein, called by TCRdb with MiXCR from the RACE reads. The sample includes approximately 79,000 distinct CDR3 sequences, over 8.5% of them seen just once. The record originates from a study of human T cells and chemical hapten exposure. The wider study: It was small differences in pooled library volume that mainly caused per-sample TCR yields to vary. Study results and caveats: With regard to DPC sensitization, TCRs above 1 in 1000 frequency did not change.

This CDR3 is built from 10 residues. The germline V and J ends were trimmed by 4 bases and 5 bases, with 6 bases remaining between them. Germline V gene data show CDR1 as SQVTM and CDR2 as ANQGSEA. Time point meaning: healthy volunteer bleed at 6 weeks. Unfractionated whole blood was the source from which total RNA was extracted. This receptor was identified in a male donor in good health. Some clones in this sample may be carry-over from other donors' samples. Specimen: whole blood. The gene calls are TRBV29-1 and TRBJ2-7; possible D gene TRBD1, 6 bases. The CDR3 here is CSVGTDEQYF. CDR3 bases: TGCAGCGTTGGGACAGACGAGCAGTACTTC.